The entry that follows covers one T cell receptor beta chain sequence. The sample belongs to a study of cytomegalovirus exposure and HLA in healthy donors. Both 60 Vbeta primers and 13 Jbeta primers went into the PCR. The table came from immunoSEQ multiplex PCR; TCRdb's copy has only in-frame clones and leaves some out. This sample has 120,000 or so clones, with over 60% found just once. Germline CDR1 and CDR2: SNHLY and FYNNEI. The CDR3 runs to 14 residues. Trimming took 5 bases from V and 9 from J; bases not matched to a gene: 11. This sequence originates from a woman aged 40 to 49 in good health and CMV-seropositive. The genes are TRBV2 and TRBJ2-5; TRBD1 agrees at 8 bases. Material: PBMCs. The CDR3 DNA is TGTGCCAGCAGTCCGACCGGGACAGGAAGGGCCCAGTACTTC. Translating gives CASSPTGTGRAQYF.